The 18 T cell receptor beta chains presented below share a single source sample, sequenced in a study of T cells after yellow fever vaccination. TCRdb re-called the 5' RACE reads through MiXCR, storing one row per CDR3 protein. The data hold 45,000 to 60,000 distinct CDR3 sequences, with approximately 5.7% observed a single time. Sequences were derived from PBMCs, either bulk or a sorted T-cell subset (CD4+, CD8+, memory, or dextramer-sorted; not recorded which), sampled on the day of the yellow fever booster vaccination. The receptors stem from a man between 18 and 29 years old who received the YFV17D yellow fever vaccine.

The chain couples TRBV7-8 to TRBJ2-5; D not resolved. Trimming removed 5 bases from V and 5 bases from J, with 21 bases in between. Germline V gene data show CDR1 as SGHVS and CDR2 as FQNEAQ. This CDR3 region has 16 residues. The CDR3 DNA sequence: TGTGCCAGCAGCCTCCGCGAACGGGTCCTCCGGGAGACCCAGTACTTC. It specifies CASSLRERVLRETQYF.

This clonotype has more than one count but fewer than ten. The chain employs TRBV5-5 and TRBJ1-2; TRBD1 matches 12 bases. The CDR3 length is 18 residues. With 3 bases clipped from V and 3 bases from J, the junction kept 12 bases outside the gene matches. Germline lookup yields CDR1 SGHKS and CDR2 YYEKEE (reference sequence). CDR3 in amino acids: CASSSVPGQGAGDYGYTF. The CDR3 DNA follows: TGTGCCAGCAGCTCCGTCCCGGGACAGGGGGCCGGCGACTATGGCTACACCTTC.

In this sample, this clonotype turned up a few times. The chain employs TRBV7-3 and TRBJ1-5; unclear D gene. With 2 bases removed from V and 5 bases from J, the gap between germline ends came to 10 bases. The CDR3 has 14 amino acids. The germline V gene has CDR1 SGHTA and CDR2 FQGTGA. The CDR3 sequence: CASSLRPGDQPQHF. The CDR3 nucleotides read TGTGCCAGCAGCTTACGGCCCGGGGATCAGCCCCAGCATTTT.

This chain uses TRBV7-2 with TRBJ2-7, with 7 nucleotides matching TRBD1. V lost 5 bases, J lost 1 base, and 8 bases stayed unmatched. The CDR3 runs 15 residues. Germline V gene sequence: CDR1 SGHTA, CDR2 FQGNSA. CDR3 in DNA: TGTGCCAGCAGCCGGACAGGTCAGAGATCCTACGAGCAGTACGTC. It is translated as CASSRTGQRSYEQYV.

This clonotype appeared a few times. This chain connects TRBV6-5 to TRBJ2-2; possible D gene TRBD1, 5 bases. Per the germline V gene, CDR1 is MNHEY and CDR2 is SVGAGI. Trimming shortened V by 5 bases and J by 2 bases, and 12 bases separated the two germline ends. The CDR3 length is 15 residues. The CDR3 reads CASSPYQGNTGELFF. CDR3 in DNA: TGTGCCAGCAGTCCTTACCAGGGTAACACCGGGGAGCTGTTTTTT.

This clonotype was seen many times. The chain joins TRBV7-9 to TRBJ2-6; TRBD2 agrees at 9 bases. The CDR3 consists of 17 residues. In germline, CDR1 is SEHNR, CDR2 FQNEAQ (reference sequence). After removal of 8 bases from V and 2 bases from J, the junction contained 10 bases not matched to a gene. The CDR3 protein is CASPATGTSTGANVLTF. Written as DNA, the CDR3 is TGTGCCAGCCCCGCGACAGGGACTAGCACTGGGGCCAACGTCCTGACTTTC.

This clonotype was found many times. The chain employs TRBV9 and TRBJ2-1; weak D call: TRBD1 (7 bases). Trimming cost V 3 bases and J 6 bases, with 13 bases left between them. Germline V gene sequence: CDR1 SGDLS, CDR2 YYNGEE. This CDR3 has 14 residues. The CDR3 is CASSGRDSLNEQFF. The CDR3 DNA reads TGTGCCAGCAGCGGGCGGGACAGCCTCAATGAGCAGTTCTTC.

At least ten counts were recorded for this clonotype. Its ends do not fully match the called genes, so a read error is possible. The rearrangement links TRBV4-3 to TRBJ2-7; D is uncertain. The length of the CDR3 is 12 residues. Germline lookup yields CDR1 LGHNA and CDR2 YSLEER. The chain's CDR3 is CASSQDGRRLDF. The CDR3 nucleotides read TGCGCCAGCAGCCAAGACGGGCGGCGGTTGGACTTC.

This clonotype was recorded many times. This chain joins TRBV12-3 or TRBV12-4 and TRBJ2-5, with D maybe TRBD1 (6 bases). V was clipped by 5 bases and J by 3 bases, with 16 bases between them. The CDR3 covers 15 residues. The DNA for the CDR3 is TGTGCCAGCAGTGTGGTCTGGGGGCGGGAAGAGACCCAGTACTTC. Amino acid sequence: CASSVVWGREETQYF.

At least ten counts were recorded for this clonotype. The rearrangement links TRBV20-1 to TRBJ2-1; D possibly uses TRBD1 or TRBD2 (5 bases each). The CDR3 has 13 amino acids. Trimming cost V 3 bases and J 5 bases, with 11 bases left between them. Germline CDR1 DFQATT, CDR2 SNEGSKA (reference sequence). CDR3 sequence reads: CSASLQEDNEQFF. As DNA, the CDR3 is TGCAGTGCTAGTTTACAGGAGGACAATGAGCAGTTCTTC.

This clonotype was recorded a few times. V gene TRBV3-1 combines with J gene TRBJ2-1, with D unresolved. Trimming cost V 1 base and J 10 bases, with 8 bases left between them. The CDR3 runs to 12 residues. Germline V gene lookup returns CDR1 LGHDT and CDR2 YNNKEL (reference sequence). The CDR3 sequence is CASSQAVQEQFF. CDR3 nucleotide sequence: TGTGCCAGCAGCCAAGCGGTGCAGGAGCAGTTCTTC.

This clonotype was detected a few times. This CDR3 reads CASSETGGNQPQHF. The CDR3 DNA follows: TGTGCCAGCAGTGAAACAGGGGGAAATCAGCCCCAGCATTTT. The gene calls are TRBV25-1 and TRBJ1-5, with 8 bases that match TRBD1. This CDR3 is 14 amino acids long. The junction had 1 base not matched to a gene; V was cut back by 2 bases and J by 4 bases. Germline CDR1 reads MGHDK; CDR2 reads SYGVNS.

In its sample, this clonotype was seen many times. The chain is built from TRBV29-1 and TRBJ1-1; TRBD1 might be the D (6 bases). Trimming shortened V by 7 bases and J by 1 base, and 13 bases separated the two germline ends. The germline V gene encodes CDR1 SQVTM and CDR2 ANQGSEA. This CDR3 is built from 13 residues. The CDR3 DNA follows: TGCAGCGCCCGGACAGCCTCGAACACTGAAGCTTTCTTT. This translates into CSARTASNTEAFF.

This clonotype was seen a few times. CDR3 nucleotide sequence: TGTGCCAGCAGCTTGGTGACTAGCGGGGGGGGCACAGATACGCAGTATTTT. Its protein is CASSLVTSGGGTDTQYF. V gene TRBV5-6 combines with J gene TRBJ2-3, with 14 bases that match TRBD2. Per the germline V gene, CDR1 is SGHDT and CDR2 is YYEEEE. The trim removed 0 bases at V and 1 base at J, leaving 1 base unmatched. The CDR3 totals 17 residues.

This clonotype was found a few times. This chain connects TRBV18 to TRBJ1-1; the D is unclear. V gave up 8 bases and J gave up 1 base, with 17 bases separating them. This CDR3 spans 15 amino acids. The germline V gene has CDR1 KGHSH and CDR2 LQKENI. The CDR3 protein is CASQTNRPENTEAFF. The CDR3 region has the DNA TGTGCCAGCCAGACAAACAGACCGGAGAACACTGAAGCTTTCTTT.

There are many counts of this clonotype. This chain's CDR3 is CSARLARGSTVTEAFF. CDR3 sequence (DNA): TGCAGTGCTAGACTAGCCAGGGGATCGACGGTCACTGAAGCTTTCTTT. The rearrangement links TRBV20-1 to TRBJ1-1; D possibly corresponds to TRBD1 (6 bases). Germline lookup yields CDR1 DFQATT and CDR2 SNEGSKA (reference sequence). The CDR3 spans 16 residues. V lost 2 bases and J 4 bases, leaving 20 bases between the germline ends.

This clonotype was counted many times. The V call is TRBV7-9, the J call TRBJ2-3; D call uncertain. Germline V gene lookup returns CDR1 SEHNR and CDR2 FQNEAQ (reference sequence). The CDR3 is made up of 13 amino acids. V lost 5 bases and J 0 bases, leaving 6 bases between the germline ends. CDR3 sequence: CASSPDSTDTQYF. CDR3 nucleotides: TGTGCCAGCAGCCCTGACAGCACAGATACGCAGTATTTT.

CDR3 residues: CASSLAMAASSYNEQFF. CDR3 DNA: TGCGCCAGCAGCTTGGCCATGGCGGCGAGCTCCTACAATGAGCAGTTCTTC. V gene TRBV5-1 combines with J gene TRBJ2-1, with D unresolved. Trimming cost V 0 bases and J 0 bases, with 13 bases left between them. The CDR3 runs 17 residues. CDR1 is SGHRS, CDR2 YFSETQ, per germline.